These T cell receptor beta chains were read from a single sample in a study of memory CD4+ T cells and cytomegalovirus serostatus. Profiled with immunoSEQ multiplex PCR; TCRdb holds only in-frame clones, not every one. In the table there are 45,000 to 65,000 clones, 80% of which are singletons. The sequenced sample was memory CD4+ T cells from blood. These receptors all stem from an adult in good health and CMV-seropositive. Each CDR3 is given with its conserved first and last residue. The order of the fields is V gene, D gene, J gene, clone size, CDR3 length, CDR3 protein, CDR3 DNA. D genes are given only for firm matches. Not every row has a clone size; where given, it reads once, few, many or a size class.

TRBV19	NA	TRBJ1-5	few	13	CASSFTGHQPQHF	TGTGCCAGTAGTTTCACGGGCCATCAGCCCCAGCATTTT
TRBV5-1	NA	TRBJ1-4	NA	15	CASSSREGYGEKLFF	TGCGCCAGCAGCTCCCGAGAGGGGTATGGTGAAAAACTGTTTTTT
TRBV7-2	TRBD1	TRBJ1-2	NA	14	CASSSGQGRYGYTF	TGTGCCAGCAGCTCCGGACAGGGAAGATATGGCTACACCTTC
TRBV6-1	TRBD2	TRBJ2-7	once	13	CASSVAGTYEQYF	TGTGCCAGCAGCGTAGCGGGGACGTACGAGCAGTACTTC
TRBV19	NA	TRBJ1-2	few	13	CASSPGPFYGYTF	TGTGCCAGTAGTCCTGGACCCTTCTATGGCTACACCTTC
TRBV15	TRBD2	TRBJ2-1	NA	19	CATSRVSGWTSGSGGEQFF	TGTGCCACCAGCAGAGTGAGCGGTTGGACTAGCGGGAGTGGGGGTGAGCAGTTCTTC
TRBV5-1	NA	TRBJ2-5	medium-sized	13	CASGHTYQETQYF	TGCGCCAGCGGACATACGTACCAAGAGACCCAGTACTTC
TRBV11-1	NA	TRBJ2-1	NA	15	CASSVGSGQNNEQFF	TGTGCCAGCAGCGTCGGATCCGGTCAGAACAATGAGCAGTTCTTC
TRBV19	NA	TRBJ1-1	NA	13	CASKLNLNTEAFF	TGTGCCAGTAAGCTGAATTTGAACACTGAAGCTTTCTTT
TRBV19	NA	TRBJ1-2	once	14	CASTDPGEKYGYTF	TGTGCCAGTACCGACCCGGGGGAAAAGTATGGCTACACCTTC
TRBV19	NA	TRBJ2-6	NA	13	CASSESGANVLTF	TGTGCCAGTAGTGAATCTGGGGCCAACGTCCTGACTTTC
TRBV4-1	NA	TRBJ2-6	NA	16	CASSQVGVSGANVLTF	TGCGCCAGCAGCCAAGTAGGCGTATCTGGGGCCAACGTCCTGACTTTC
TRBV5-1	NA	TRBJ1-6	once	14	CASSLDSTNSPLHF	TGCGCCAGCAGCTTGGACAGCACAAATTCACCCCTCCACTTT
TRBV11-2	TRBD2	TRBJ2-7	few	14	CASSLGLARDEQYF	TGTGCCAGCAGCTTGGGACTAGCGAGAGACGAGCAGTACTTC
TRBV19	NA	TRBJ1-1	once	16	CASSIAFPGKNTEAFF	TGTGCCAGTAGTATAGCATTTCCGGGGAAGAACACTGAAGCTTTCTTT
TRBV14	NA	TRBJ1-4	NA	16	CASSQGVQAFGEKLFF	TGTGCCAGCAGCCAAGGTGTACAGGCCTTTGGTGAAAAACTGTTTTTT
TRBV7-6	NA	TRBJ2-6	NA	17	CASSLSGGFSGANVLTF	TGTGCCAGCAGCTTATCGGGCGGATTCTCTGGGGCCAACGTCCTGACTTTC
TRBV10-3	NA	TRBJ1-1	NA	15	CATGTLLGVNTEAFF	TGTGCCACCGGGACACTCCTAGGGGTGAACACTGAAGCTTTCTTT
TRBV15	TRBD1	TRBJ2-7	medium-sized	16	CATSRHRGQGKYEQYF	TGTGCCACCAGCAGGCACCGGGGACAGGGGAAATACGAGCAGTACTTC
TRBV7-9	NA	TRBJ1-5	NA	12	CASSLDKQPQHF	TGTGCCAGCAGCTTAGACAAACAGCCCCAGCATTTT
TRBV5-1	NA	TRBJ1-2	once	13	CASSRQGADGYTF	TGCGCCAGCAGCCGGCAGGGTGCTGATGGCTACACCTTC
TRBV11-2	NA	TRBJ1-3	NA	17	CASSLGLGPEGWDTIYF	TGTGCCAGCAGCTTAGGTTTGGGGCCCGAAGGATGGGACACCATATATTTT
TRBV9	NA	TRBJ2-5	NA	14	CASSVGSSVGTQYF	TGTGCCAGCAGCGTAGGGTCTAGCGTAGGGACCCAGTACTTC
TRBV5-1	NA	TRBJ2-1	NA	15	CASSRQVSSYNEQFF	TGCGCCAGCAGCAGACAGGTCTCCTCCTACAATGAGCAGTTCTTC
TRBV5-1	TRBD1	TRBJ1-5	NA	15	CASSPTGDSNQPQHF	TGCGCCAGCAGTCCCACAGGGGATAGCAATCAGCCCCAGCATTTT
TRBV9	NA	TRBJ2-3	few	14	CASSVQAGTDTQYF	TGTGCCAGCAGCGTACAAGCTGGGACAGATACGCAGTATTTT
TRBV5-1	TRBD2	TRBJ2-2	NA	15	CASSLSGTNTGELFF	TGCGCCAGCAGCCTTAGCGGGACGAACACCGGGGAGCTGTTTTTT
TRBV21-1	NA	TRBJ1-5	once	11	CASRRDQPQHF	TGTGCCAGCAGAAGGGATCAGCCCCAGCATTTT
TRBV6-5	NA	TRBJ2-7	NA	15	CASSYSDGATYEQYF	TGTGCCAGCAGTTACTCGGACGGGGCTACCTACGAGCAGTACTTC
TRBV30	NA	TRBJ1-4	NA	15	CAWSVLVGGGEKLFF	TGTGCCTGGAGTGTACTTGTGGGGGGAGGTGAAAAACTGTTTTTT
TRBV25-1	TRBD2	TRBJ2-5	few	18	CASSEWGTAGGHRETQYF	TGTGCCAGCAGTGAATGGGGTACGGCGGGAGGGCATCGAGAGACCCAGTACTTC
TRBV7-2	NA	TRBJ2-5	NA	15	CASSLGPQPQETQYF	TGTGCCAGCAGCTTAGGCCCCCAGCCCCAAGAGACCCAGTACTTC
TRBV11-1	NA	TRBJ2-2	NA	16	CASSLDLRGEGGELFF	TGTGCCAGCAGCTTAGATTTGCGGGGAGAAGGCGGGGAGCTGTTTTTT
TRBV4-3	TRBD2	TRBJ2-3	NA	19	CASSQDSQGLAGPTDTQYF	TGCGCCAGCAGCCAAGATTCTCAGGGACTAGCGGGGCCCACAGATACGCAGTATTTT
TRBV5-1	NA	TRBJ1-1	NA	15	CASSFGTGGGTEAFF	TGCGCCAGCAGCTTCGGAACCGGGGGCGGGACTGAAGCTTTCTTT
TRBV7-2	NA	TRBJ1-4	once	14	CASSLGGLGEKLFF	TGTGCCAGCAGCTTAGGAGGGTTGGGCGAAAAACTGTTTTTT
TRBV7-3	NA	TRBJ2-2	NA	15	CASSLQGSLGGELFF	TGTGCCAGCAGCTTACAGGGGAGTCTTGGCGGGGAGCTGTTTTTT
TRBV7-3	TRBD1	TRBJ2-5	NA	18	CASSLRARGRGFQETQYF	TGTGCCAGCAGCTTAAGGGCCAGGGGGCGAGGGTTCCAAGAGACCCAGTACTTC
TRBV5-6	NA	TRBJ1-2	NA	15	CASSERGRFKGGYTF	TGTGCCAGCAGCGAAAGAGGACGGTTTAAAGGCGGCTACACCTTC
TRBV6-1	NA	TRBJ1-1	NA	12	CATLRGNTEAFF	TGTGCCACCCTACGAGGGAACACTGAAGCTTTCTTT
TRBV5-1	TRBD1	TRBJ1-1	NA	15	CASSLDGQGNTEAFF	TGCGCCAGCAGCTTGGATGGACAGGGCAACACTGAAGCTTTCTTT